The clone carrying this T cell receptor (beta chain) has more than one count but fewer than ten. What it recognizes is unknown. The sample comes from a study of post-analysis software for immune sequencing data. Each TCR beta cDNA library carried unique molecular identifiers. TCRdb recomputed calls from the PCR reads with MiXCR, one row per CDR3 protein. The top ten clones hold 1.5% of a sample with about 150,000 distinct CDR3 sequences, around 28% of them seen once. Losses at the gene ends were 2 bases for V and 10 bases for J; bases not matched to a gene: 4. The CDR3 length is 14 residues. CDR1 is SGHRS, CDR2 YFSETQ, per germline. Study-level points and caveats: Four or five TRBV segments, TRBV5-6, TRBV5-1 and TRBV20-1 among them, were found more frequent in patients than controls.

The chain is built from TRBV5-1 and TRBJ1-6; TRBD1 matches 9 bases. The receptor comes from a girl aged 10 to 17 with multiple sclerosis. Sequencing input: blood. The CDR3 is CASSFGDRASPLHF. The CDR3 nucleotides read TGCGCCAGCAGCTTTGGGGACAGGGCCTCACCCCTCCACTTT.